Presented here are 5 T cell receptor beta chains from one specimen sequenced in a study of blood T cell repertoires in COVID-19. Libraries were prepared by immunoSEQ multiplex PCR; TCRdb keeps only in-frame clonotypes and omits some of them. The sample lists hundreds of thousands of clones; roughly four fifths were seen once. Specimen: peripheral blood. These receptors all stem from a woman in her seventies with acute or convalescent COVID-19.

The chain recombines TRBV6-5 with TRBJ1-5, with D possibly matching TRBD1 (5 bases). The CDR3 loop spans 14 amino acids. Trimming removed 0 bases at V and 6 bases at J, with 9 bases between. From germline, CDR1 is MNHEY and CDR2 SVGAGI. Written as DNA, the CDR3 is TGTGCCAGCAGTTACTCGGCAGGGATTCAGCCCCAGCATTTT. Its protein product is CASSYSAGIQPQHF.

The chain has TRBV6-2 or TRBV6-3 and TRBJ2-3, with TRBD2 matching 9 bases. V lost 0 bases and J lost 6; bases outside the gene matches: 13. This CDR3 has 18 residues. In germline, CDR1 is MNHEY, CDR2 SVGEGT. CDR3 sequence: CASSYSPGRRGGGDTQYF. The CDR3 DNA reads TGTGCCAGCAGTTACTCCCCAGGCCGGCGGGGGGGCGGTGATACGCAGTATTTT.

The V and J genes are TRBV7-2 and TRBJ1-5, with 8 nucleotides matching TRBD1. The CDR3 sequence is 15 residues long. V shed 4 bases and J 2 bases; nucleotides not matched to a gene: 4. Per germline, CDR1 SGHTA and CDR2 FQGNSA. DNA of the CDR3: TGTGCCAGCAGCTCACAGGGGGTGGGCAATCAGCCCCAGCATTTT. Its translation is CASSSQGVGNQPQHF.

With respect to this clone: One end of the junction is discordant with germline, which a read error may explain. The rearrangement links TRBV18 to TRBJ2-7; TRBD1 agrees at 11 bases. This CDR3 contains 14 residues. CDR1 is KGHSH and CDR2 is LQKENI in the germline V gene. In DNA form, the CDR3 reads TGTGCCAGCTCCACGGGGACAGGGGGTTACGGGCAGTACTTC. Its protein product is CASSTGTGGYGQYF. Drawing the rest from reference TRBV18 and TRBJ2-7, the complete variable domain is NAGVMQNPRHLVRRRGQEARLRCSPMKGHSHVYWYRQLPEEGLKFMVYLQKENIIDESGMPKERFSAEFPKEGPSILRIQQVVRGDSAAYFCASSTGTGGYGQYFGPGTRLTVT.

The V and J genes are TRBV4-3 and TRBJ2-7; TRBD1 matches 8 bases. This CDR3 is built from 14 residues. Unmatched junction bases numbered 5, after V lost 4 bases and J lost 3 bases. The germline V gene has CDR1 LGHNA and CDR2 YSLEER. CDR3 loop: CASSPDREFYEQYF. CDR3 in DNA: TGCGCCAGCAGCCCGGACAGGGAATTCTACGAGCAGTACTTC.